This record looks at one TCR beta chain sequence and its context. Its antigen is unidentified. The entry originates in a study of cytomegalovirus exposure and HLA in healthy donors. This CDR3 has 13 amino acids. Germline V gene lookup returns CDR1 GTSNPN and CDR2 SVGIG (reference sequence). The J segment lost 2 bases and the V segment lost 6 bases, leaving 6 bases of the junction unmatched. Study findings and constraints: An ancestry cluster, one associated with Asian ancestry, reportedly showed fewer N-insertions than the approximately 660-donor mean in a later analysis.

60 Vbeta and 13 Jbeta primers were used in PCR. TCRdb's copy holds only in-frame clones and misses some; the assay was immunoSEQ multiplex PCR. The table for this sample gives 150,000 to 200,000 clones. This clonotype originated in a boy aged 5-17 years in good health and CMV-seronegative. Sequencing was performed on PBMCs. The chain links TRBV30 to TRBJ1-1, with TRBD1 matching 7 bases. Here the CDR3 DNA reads TGTGCCTGCGAACAGGGGCCCAACACTGAAGCTTTCTTT. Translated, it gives CACEQGPNTEAFF. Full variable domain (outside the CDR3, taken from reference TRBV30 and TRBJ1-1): SQTIHQWPATLVQPVGSPLSLECTVEGTSNPNLYWYRQAAGRGLQLLFYSVGIGQISSEVPQNLSASRPQDRQFILSSKKLLLSDSGFYLCACEQGPNTEAFFGQGTRLTVV.